The clone carrying this T cell receptor beta chain was counted ten times or more. Its specificity is unknown. Each CDR3 protein is one row after TCRdb ran MiXCR on the 5' RACE reads. The sample holds roughly 150,000 distinct CDR3 sequences, about 8% seen once. The germline V and J ends were trimmed by 4 bases and 1 base, with 11 bases remaining between them. Germline V gene sequence: CDR1 SEHNR, CDR2 FQNEAQ (reference sequence). The CDR3 is made up of 15 amino acids. The sample comes from a study of T cells after yellow fever vaccination. Findings and caveats of the study: Clones from primary vaccination mostly reappeared after the booster (about 97% CD4, approximately 86% CD8). From the bulk population, abundant clonotypes could contaminate and appear within FACS-sorted repertoires. Peak timing came faster in the weaker secondary response, day 5 versus 15.

The chain employs TRBV7-9 and TRBJ2-4, with D hard to call. This receptor was obtained from a man aged 30 to 45 who received the YFV17D yellow fever vaccine. The material was CD4+ T cells sorted from PBMCs, obtained 5 days after the yellow fever booster vaccination. In DNA form, the CDR3 reads TGTGCCAGCAGCTCGCGCCAGGATGCCAAAAACATTCAGTACTTC. Amino acid sequence: CASSSRQDAKNIQYF.